This TCR beta chain was recovered during a study of beta chain features in type 1 diabetes. Points from the study as a whole: In the patient group, naive, central memory and Treg TCRB repertoires seemed more alike than in the healthy donor group.

Germline V gives CDR1 SGHAT, CDR2 FQNNGV. The length of the CDR3 is 16 residues. With V trimmed by 2 bases and J by 6 bases, 4 bases remained unmatched. Of note for this clone: Its cognate antigen is unknown.

Expressed TCRB transcripts got sequenced, as all isolated RNA was reverse transcribed. The repertoire was sequenced with immunoSEQ multiplex PCR; TCRdb's copy has only in-frame clones and lacks some. The top ten hold 0.68% of the sample, which has about 130,000 clones, approximately 9.2% seen once. This clonotype was sampled from a man younger than 35 in good health. The material sequenced was central memory CD4+ T cells from blood. The chain carries TRBV11-2 and TRBJ2-4; TRBD2 matches at 13 bases. The CDR3 region has the DNA TGTGCCAGCAGCTTAAGACTAGCGGGGGGCACAAACATTCAGTACTTC. It encodes CASSLRLAGGTNIQYF.